These 8 T cell receptor beta chains came from one sample sequenced in a study of shared clonotypes between healthy human individuals. Libraries were prepared by immunoSEQ multiplex PCR; TCRdb keeps only in-frame clonotypes and omits some of them. The sample lists more than 1,200,000 clones, approximately 98.5% seen once, with about 0.35% in the top ten. Sample: naive CD4+ T cells sorted from blood. As to subset: CD45RA+ positively selected. The receptors shown here come from a man aged 25 to 45 in good health.

This clone was counted between two and nine times. With a much larger clone just one base away, this may be a read error. The genes are TRBV6-5 and TRBJ2-7; 7 nucleotides match TRBD1. The germline V gene encodes CDR1 MNHEY and CDR2 SVGAGI. V dropped 6 bases and J dropped 3; count of bases not matched to a gene: 2. The CDR3 covers 12 residues. CDR3: CASRGTDYEQYF. CDR3 DNA: TGTGCCAGCAGGGGGACAGACTACGAGCAGTACTTC.

A single count supports this clone. The gene calls are TRBV5-5 and TRBJ2-1, with no clear D. This CDR3 has 12 amino acids. V gave up 0 bases and J gave up 15 bases, with 13 bases separating them. In germline, CDR1 is SGHKS, CDR2 YYEKEE (reference sequence). CDR3 DNA sequence: TGTGCCAGCAGCTTGGAACCTCAACCGGGGTTCTTC. Its translation is CASSLEPQPGFF. Variable domain in full (rest from reference TRBV5-5 and TRBJ2-1): DAGVTQSPTHLIKTRGQQVTLRCSPISGHKSVSWYQQVLGQGPQFIFQYYEKEERGRGNFPDRFSARQFPNYSSELNVNALLLGDSALYLCASSLEPQPGFFGPGTRLTVL.

This chain connects TRBV7-2 to TRBJ1-5; D might be TRBD1 (5 bases). Deletions cut 4 bases from V and 2 bases from J, with 9 bases between. Germline loops: CDR1 SGHTA, CDR2 FQGNSA. The CDR3 contains 14 residues. The CDR3 spells CASSSQGGNQPQHF. CDR3 DNA: TGTGCCAGCAGCTCCCAGGGTGGCAATCAGCCCCAGCATTTT. The whole variable domain, filled in from reference TRBV7-2 and TRBJ1-5, reads GAGVSQSPSNKVTEKGKDVELRCDPISGHTALYWYRQSLGQGLEFLIYFQGNSAPDKSGLPSDRFSAERTGGSVSTLTIQRTQQEDSAVYLCASSSQGGNQPQHFGDGTRLSIL.

V is TRBV18 and J is TRBJ2-5; 7 positions match TRBD1. The closer fit of TRBJ2-7 to the DNA end suggests the J call may be wrong. The CDR3 spans 15 residues. Germline lookup yields CDR1 KGHSH and CDR2 LQKENI. CDR3 loop: CASSPPTGSSYEQYF. The DNA for the CDR3 is TGTGCCAGCTCACCACCGACAGGGAGCTCCTACGAGCAGTACTTC.

The chain joins TRBV29-1 to TRBJ2-1, with TRBD1 matching over 9 bases. The germline V gene encodes CDR1 SQVTM and CDR2 ANQGSEA. V gave up 8 bases and J gave up 5 bases; unmatched junction bases: 13. The CDR3 is made up of 15 amino acids. CDR3 loop: CSFIPGQGLHNEQFF. The CDR3 DNA reads as TGCAGCTTTATACCGGGACAGGGTCTCCACAATGAGCAGTTCTTC.

The CDR3 coding sequence is TGTGCCAGCACCTCGACGGGAGGTTTAGGCACAGATACGCAGTATTTT. It codes for CASTSTGGLGTDTQYF. This chain links TRBV7-2 with TRBJ2-3; 7 bases align to TRBD2. This CDR3 has 16 amino acids. Germline V gives CDR1 SGHTA, CDR2 FQGNSA. The J segment lost 1 base and the V segment lost 7 bases, leaving 11 bases of the junction unmatched.

The V call is TRBV7-8, the J call TRBJ2-5, with TRBD2 matching over 11 bases. The CDR3 is made up of 15 amino acids. The ends lost 4 bases at V and 5 bases at J; junction bases unmatched: 6. Per germline, CDR1 SGHVS and CDR2 FQNEAQ. This CDR3 reads CASSWPPSGGETQYF. Here the CDR3 DNA reads TGTGCCAGCAGCTGGCCCCCTAGCGGGGGGGAGACCCAGTACTTC.

V is TRBV27 and J is TRBJ1-5, with 7 positions matching TRBD1. This CDR3 is built from 17 residues. Germline assignment: CDR1 MNHEY and CDR2 SMNVEV (reference sequence). Germline trimming cut 7 bases from V and 0 bases from J; bases unmatched to any gene: 12. CDR3 sequence reads: CASKGTAEPYSNQPQHF. Written as DNA, the CDR3 is TGTGCCAGCAAAGGGACAGCAGAGCCGTATAGCAATCAGCCCCAGCATTTT.